Following are 12 T cell receptor beta chains from one sample sequenced in a study of shared clonotypes between healthy human individuals. Naive CD8 cells lacked CD45RO, underwent positive selection for CCR7 and left out terminally differentiated effector memory CD45RA+ cells. Profiling relied on immunoSEQ multiplex PCR, and the TCRdb table lists in-frame clones only, not all of them. The table records about 2 million clones, roughly 95% of them present only once. Sequenced input: naive CD8+ T cells sorted from blood. Every receptor here comes from a man aged 18 to 29 in good health.

The chain has TRBV7-8 and TRBJ2-4, with a tentative D call TRBD1 (5 bases). The V gene lost 0 bases and the J gene lost 0 bases, with 9 bases spanning the gap. The germline V gene encodes CDR1 SGHVS and CDR2 FQNEAQ. The CDR3 is 16 amino acids. Here the CDR3 reads CASSLALDIAKNIQYF. CDR3 bases: TGTGCCAGCAGCTTAGCCTTGGACATAGCCAAAAACATTCAGTACTTC.

With respect to this clone: One junction end disagrees with the germline gene, perhaps due to a read error. CDR3 residues: CASSYLSADRYLF. The CDR3, as DNA: TGTGCCAGCAGTTATTTATCGGCAGACAGATACCTCTTC. This chain links TRBV5-8 with TRBJ2-7; maybe TRBD1 (5 bases). This CDR3 spans 13 amino acids. Germline V lookup: CDR1 SGHTS, CDR2 YDEGEE.

The rearrangement joins TRBV19 to TRBJ1-5; TRBD1 matches at 7 bases. Trimming at V came to 6 bases and at J to 3 bases, leaving 5 bases not matched to a gene. The germline V gene encodes CDR1 LNHDA and CDR2 SQIVND (reference sequence). The CDR3 loop spans 14 amino acids. CDR3 nucleotide sequence: TGTGCCAGTAGCCTAACAGGGGACAATCAGCCCCAGCATTTT. As protein: CASSLTGDNQPQHF.

The chain links TRBV7-9 to TRBJ2-1; tentatively, D is TRBD2 (5 bases). This CDR3 is 15 amino acids long. V lost 0 bases to trimming and J lost 4 bases, with 10 bases between them. Germline assignment: CDR1 SEHNR and CDR2 FQNEAQ (reference sequence). This chain's CDR3 is CASSLAGVGYNEQFF. CDR3 DNA sequence: TGTGCCAGCAGCTTAGCGGGAGTCGGGTACAATGAGCAGTTCTTC. The variable domain in full, completed from reference TRBV7-9 and TRBJ2-1, reads DTGVSQNPRHKITKRGQNVTFRCDPISEHNRLYWYRQTLGQGPEFLTYFQNEAQLEKSRLLSDRFSAERPKGSFSTLEIQRTEQGDSAMYLCASSLAGVGYNEQFFGPGTRLTVL.

This rearrangement joins TRBV11-2 to TRBJ2-1; TRBD2 agrees at 13 bases. V shed 4 bases, J shed 4 bases, and the junction held 1 base outside the gene matches. CDR1 is SGHAT, CDR2 FQNNGV, per germline. The CDR3 contains 15 residues. The CDR3: CASSSTSGGYNEQFF. As DNA, the CDR3 is TGTGCCAGCAGCTCGACTAGCGGGGGGTACAATGAGCAGTTCTTC.

This chain joins TRBV5-1 and TRBJ2-5; possibly TRBD2 for D (5 bases). The ends were cut back, 0 bases at V and 2 bases at J, with 17 bases in the middle. This CDR3 spans 17 amino acids. Germline CDR1 is SGHRS and CDR2 is YFSETQ. The CDR3 region is CASSLGPFGWEQETQYF. For the CDR3, the DNA is TGCGCCAGCAGCTTGGGGCCGTTCGGATGGGAGCAAGAGACCCAGTACTTC.

The rearrangement joins TRBV5-4 to TRBJ1-6; TRBD1 matches 7 bases. There are 17 residues in the CDR3. The V gene's germline CDR1 is SGHNT and CDR2 YYREEE (reference sequence). The V segment lost 0 bases and the J segment 4 bases; nucleotides outside the gene matches: 7. CDR3 nucleotide sequence: TGTGCCAGCAGCTTGGTCAGGGGGGGGAGTTATAATTCACCCCTCCACTTT. Residues: CASSLVRGGSYNSPLHF. Full variable domain (remainder filled in from reference TRBV5-4 and TRBJ1-6): ETGVTQSPTHLIKTRGQQVTLRCSSQSGHNTVSWYQQALGQGPQFIFQYYREEENGRGNFPPRFSGLQFPNYSSELNVNALELDDSALYLCASSLVRGGSYNSPLHFGNGTRLTVT.

This rearrangement joins TRBV9 to TRBJ2-3, with a weak D call TRBD1 (5 bases). V lost 0 bases to trimming and J lost 2 bases, with 7 bases between them. Germline CDR1 and CDR2: SGDLS and YYNGEE. The CDR3 consists of 14 residues. The CDR3 region is CASSVAGNTDTQYF. The CDR3 bases are TGTGCCAGCAGCGTAGCAGGGAACACAGATACGCAGTATTTT.

With regard to this clone: At the DNA level, this CDR3 is encoded by other sequences in the same sample as well. The chain carries TRBV7-9 and TRBJ2-7, with TRBD2 matching over 9 bases. Germline V gives CDR1 SEHNR, CDR2 FQNEAQ (reference sequence). The CDR3 length is 14 residues. Losses at the gene ends were 6 bases for V and 2 bases for J; bases not matched to a gene: 5. The CDR3 reads CASSSSGNPYEQYF. The CDR3 nucleotides read TGTGCCAGCAGTTCTAGCGGGAATCCCTACGAGCAGTACTTC.

The CDR3 is CASSLGAGVLEFF. CDR3 DNA sequence: TGTGCCAGCAGCTTAGGGGCGGGAGTGTTGGAGTTCTTC. The J gene is TRBJ2-1, the V gene TRBV5-4; 7 bases line up with TRBD2. Looked up from germline, CDR1 is SGHNT and CDR2 is YYREEE (reference sequence). V trimming: 2 bases; J trimming: 14 bases; junction bases outside the gene matches: 10. The CDR3 length is 13 residues.

The V gene is TRBV6-5, the J gene TRBJ2-1; D remains unclear. This CDR3 spans 14 amino acids. V was pared by 2 bases and J by 0 bases, with 5 bases between. The germline CDR1 and CDR2 sequences are MNHEY and SVGAGI. The CDR3 nucleotides read TGTGCCAGCAGTTACGAGATCTCCTACAATGAGCAGTTCTTC. It yields the protein CASSYEISYNEQFF.

The CDR3 DNA reads TGTGCCAGCAGTTCCCCTGACCTTACCTACGAGCAGTACTTC. It specifies CASSSPDLTYEQYF. This sequence joins TRBV27 and TRBJ2-7; no definite D call. Looked up from germline, CDR1 is MNHEY and CDR2 is SMNVEV (reference sequence). CDR3 length: 14 residues. The V end was cut by 4 bases, the J end by 2 bases, with 12 bases between.